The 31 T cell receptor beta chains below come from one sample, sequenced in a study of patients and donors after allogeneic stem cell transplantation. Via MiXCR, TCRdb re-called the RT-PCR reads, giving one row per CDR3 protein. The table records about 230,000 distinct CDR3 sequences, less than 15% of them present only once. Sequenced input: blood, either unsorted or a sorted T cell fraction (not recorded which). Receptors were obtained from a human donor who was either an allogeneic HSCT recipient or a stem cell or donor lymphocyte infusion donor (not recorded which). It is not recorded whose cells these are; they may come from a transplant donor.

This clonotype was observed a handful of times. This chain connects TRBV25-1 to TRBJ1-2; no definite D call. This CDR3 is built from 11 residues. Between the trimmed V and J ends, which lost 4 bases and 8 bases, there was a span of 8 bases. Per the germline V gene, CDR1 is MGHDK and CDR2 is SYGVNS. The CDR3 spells CASSGGIGYTF. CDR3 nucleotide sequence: TGTGCCAGCAGTGGAGGGATCGGCTACACCTTC.

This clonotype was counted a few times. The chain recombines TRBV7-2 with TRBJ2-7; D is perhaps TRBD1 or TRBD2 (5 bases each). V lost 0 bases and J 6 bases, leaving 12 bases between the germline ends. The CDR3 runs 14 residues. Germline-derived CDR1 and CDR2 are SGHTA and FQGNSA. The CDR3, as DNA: TGTGCCAGCAGCTTAGCATTTGGGACCCTCGAGCAGTACTTC. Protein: CASSLAFGTLEQYF.

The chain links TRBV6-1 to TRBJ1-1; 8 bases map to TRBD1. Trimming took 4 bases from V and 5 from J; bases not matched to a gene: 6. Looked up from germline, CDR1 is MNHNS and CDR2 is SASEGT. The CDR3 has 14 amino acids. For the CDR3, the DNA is TGTGCCAGCAGTGTAGGACAGGGAGGAACTGAAGCTTTCTTT. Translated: CASSVGQGGTEAFF.

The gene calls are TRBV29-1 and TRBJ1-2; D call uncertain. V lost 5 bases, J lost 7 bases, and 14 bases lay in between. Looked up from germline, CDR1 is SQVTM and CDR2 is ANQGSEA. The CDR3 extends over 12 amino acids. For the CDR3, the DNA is TGCAGCGTTCAACCTGGACCGGGTGGCTACACCTTC. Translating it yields CSVQPGPGGYTF.

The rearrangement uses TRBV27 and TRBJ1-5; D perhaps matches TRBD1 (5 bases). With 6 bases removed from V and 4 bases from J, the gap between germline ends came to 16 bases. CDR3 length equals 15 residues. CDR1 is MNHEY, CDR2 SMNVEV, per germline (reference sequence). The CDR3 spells CASRGWGSENQPQHF. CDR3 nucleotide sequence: TGTGCCAGCAGGGGCTGGGGGAGTGAGAATCAGCCCCAGCATTTT.

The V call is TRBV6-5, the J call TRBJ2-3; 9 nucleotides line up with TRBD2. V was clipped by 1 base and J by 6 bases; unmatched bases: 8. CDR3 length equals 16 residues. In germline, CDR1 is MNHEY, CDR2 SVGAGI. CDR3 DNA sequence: TGTGCCAGCAGTTACTGGGCGGGGGGGTCCATGGATACGCAGTATTTT. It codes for CASSYWAGGSMDTQYF.

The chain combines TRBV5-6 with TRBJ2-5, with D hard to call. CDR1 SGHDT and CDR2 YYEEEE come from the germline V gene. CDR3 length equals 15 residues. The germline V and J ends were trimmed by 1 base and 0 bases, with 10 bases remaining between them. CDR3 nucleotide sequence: TGTGCCAGCAGCTTGACGCGGACGGACCAAGAGACCCAGTACTTC. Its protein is CASSLTRTDQETQYF. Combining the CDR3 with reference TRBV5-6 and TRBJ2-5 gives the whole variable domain DAGVTQSPTHLIKTRGQQVTLRCSPKSGHDTVSWYQQALGQGPQFIFQYYEEEERQRGNFPDRFSGHQFPNYSSELNVNALLLGDSALYLCASSLTRTDQETQYFGPGTRLLVL.

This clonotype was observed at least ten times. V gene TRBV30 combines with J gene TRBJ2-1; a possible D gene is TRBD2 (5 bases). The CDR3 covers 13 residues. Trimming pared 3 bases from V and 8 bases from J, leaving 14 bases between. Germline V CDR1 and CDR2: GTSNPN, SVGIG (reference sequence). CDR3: CAWRYGNMDEQFF. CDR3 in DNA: TGTGCCTGGAGGTACGGGAACATGGATGAGCAGTTCTTC.

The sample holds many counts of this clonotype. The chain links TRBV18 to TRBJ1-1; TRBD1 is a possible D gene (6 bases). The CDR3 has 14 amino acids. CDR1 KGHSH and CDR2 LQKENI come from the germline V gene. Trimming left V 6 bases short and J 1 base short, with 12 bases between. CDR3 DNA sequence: TGTGCCAGCTCTTCTAAACAGGGGAACACTGAAGCTTTCTTT. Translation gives CASSSKQGNTEAFF.

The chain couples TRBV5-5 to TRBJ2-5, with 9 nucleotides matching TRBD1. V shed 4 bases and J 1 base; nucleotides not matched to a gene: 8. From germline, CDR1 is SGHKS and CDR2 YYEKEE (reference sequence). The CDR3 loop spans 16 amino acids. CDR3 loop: CASSPGTGYSQETQYF. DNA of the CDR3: TGTGCCAGCAGCCCAGGGACAGGGTATAGCCAAGAGACCCAGTACTTC.

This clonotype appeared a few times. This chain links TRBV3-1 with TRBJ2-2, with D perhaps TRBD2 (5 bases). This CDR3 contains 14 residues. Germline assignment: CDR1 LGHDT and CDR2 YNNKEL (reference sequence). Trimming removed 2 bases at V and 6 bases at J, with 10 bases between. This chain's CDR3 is CASSQTAVAGELFF. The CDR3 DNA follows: TGTGCCAGCAGCCAAACAGCGGTGGCCGGGGAGCTGTTTTTT.

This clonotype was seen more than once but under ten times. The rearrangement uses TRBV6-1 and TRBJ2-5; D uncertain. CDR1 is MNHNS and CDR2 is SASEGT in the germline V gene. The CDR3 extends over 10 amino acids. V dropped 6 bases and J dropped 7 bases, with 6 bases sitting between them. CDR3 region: CASRGGTQYF. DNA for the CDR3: TGTGCCAGCAGGGGCGGGACCCAGTACTTC.

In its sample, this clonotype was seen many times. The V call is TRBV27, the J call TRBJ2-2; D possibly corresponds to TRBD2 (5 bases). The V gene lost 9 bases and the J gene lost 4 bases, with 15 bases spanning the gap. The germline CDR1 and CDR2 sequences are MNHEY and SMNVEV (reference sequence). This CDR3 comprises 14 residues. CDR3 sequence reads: CARRPLGVTGELFF. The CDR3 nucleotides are TGTGCCAGAAGACCCCTCGGGGTCACCGGGGAGCTGTTTTTT.

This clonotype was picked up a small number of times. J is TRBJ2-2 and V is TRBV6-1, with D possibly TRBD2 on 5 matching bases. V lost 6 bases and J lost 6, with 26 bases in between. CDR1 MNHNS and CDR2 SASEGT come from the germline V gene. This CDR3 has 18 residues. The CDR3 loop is CASSPAGRGRRQAGELFF. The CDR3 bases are TGTGCCAGCAGCCCGGCCGGAAGAGGGAGACGTCAGGCCGGGGAGCTGTTTTTT.

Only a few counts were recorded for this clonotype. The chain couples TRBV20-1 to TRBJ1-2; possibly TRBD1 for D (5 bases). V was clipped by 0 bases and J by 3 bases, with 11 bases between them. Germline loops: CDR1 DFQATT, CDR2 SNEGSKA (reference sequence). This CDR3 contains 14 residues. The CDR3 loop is CSARDQGFHYGYTF. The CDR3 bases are TGCAGTGCTAGAGATCAGGGTTTTCACTATGGCTACACCTTC.

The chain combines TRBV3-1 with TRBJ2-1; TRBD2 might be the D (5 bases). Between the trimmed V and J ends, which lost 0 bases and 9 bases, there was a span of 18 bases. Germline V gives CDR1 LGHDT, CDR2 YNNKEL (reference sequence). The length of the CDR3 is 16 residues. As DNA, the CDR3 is TGTGCCAGCAGCCAAGAATGGGGAGAGTATAGTAGTGAGCAGTTCTTC. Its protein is CASSQEWGEYSSEQFF.

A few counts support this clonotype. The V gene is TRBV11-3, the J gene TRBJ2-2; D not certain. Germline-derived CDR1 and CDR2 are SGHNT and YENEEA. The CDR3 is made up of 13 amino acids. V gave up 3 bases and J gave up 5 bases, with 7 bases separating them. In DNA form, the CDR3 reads TGTGCCAGCAGCTTTACATATACCGGGGAGCTGTTTTTT. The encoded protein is CASSFTYTGELFF.

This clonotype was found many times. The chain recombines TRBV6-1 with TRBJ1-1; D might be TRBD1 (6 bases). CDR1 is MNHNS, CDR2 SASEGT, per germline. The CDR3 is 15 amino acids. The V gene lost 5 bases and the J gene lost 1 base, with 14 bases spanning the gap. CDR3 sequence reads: CASSPYSGANTEAFF. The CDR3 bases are TGTGCCAGCAGTCCATATTCGGGGGCGAACACTGAAGCTTTCTTT.

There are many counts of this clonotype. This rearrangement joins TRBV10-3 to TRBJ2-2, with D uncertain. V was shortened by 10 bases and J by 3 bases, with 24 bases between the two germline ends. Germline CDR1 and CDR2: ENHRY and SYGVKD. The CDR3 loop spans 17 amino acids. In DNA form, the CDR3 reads TGTGCCACCATAGGACGGCGAACGTTAACCGACACCGGGGAGCTGTTTTTT. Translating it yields CATIGRRTLTDTGELFF.

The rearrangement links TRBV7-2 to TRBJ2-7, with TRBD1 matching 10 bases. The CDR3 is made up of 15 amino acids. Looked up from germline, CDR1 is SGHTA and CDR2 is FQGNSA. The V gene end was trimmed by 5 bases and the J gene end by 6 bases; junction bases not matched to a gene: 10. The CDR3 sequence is CASSPFRTGGSEQYF. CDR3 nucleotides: TGTGCCAGCAGCCCCTTTAGGACAGGGGGTAGCGAGCAGTACTTC.

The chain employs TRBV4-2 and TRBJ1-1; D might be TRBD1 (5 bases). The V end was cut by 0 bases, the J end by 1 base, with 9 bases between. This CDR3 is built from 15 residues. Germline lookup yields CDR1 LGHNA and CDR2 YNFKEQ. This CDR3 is CASSQDPTGNTEAFF. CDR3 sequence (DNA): TGTGCCAGCAGCCAAGATCCCACAGGGAACACTGAAGCTTTCTTT.

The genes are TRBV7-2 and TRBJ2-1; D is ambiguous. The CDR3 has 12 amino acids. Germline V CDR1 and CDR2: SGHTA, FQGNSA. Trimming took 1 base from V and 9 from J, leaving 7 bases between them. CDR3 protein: CASSLGLSEQFF. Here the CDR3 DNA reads TGTGCCAGCAGCTTAGGGCTTTCTGAGCAGTTCTTC.

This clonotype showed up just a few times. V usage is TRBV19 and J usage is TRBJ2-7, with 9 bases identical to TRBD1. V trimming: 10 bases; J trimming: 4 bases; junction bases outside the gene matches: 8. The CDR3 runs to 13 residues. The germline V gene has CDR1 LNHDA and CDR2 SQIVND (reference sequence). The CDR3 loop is CAKKHRGLYEQYF. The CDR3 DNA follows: TGTGCCAAGAAGCACAGGGGGCTGTACGAGCAGTACTTC.

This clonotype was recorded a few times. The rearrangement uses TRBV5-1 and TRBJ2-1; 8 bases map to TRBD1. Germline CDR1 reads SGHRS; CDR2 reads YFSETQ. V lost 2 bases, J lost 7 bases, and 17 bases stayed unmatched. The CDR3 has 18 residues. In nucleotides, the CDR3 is TGCGCCAGCAGCTTACTCAGCACCGGGACAGGTTCGGGAAATGAGCAGTTCTTC. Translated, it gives CASSLLSTGTGSGNEQFF.

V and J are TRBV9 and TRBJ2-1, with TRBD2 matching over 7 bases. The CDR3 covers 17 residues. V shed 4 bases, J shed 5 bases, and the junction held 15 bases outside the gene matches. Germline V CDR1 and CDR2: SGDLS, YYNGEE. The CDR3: CASSPPHPGTIDNEQFF. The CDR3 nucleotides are TGTGCCAGCAGCCCACCCCACCCCGGGACTATTGACAATGAGCAGTTCTTC.

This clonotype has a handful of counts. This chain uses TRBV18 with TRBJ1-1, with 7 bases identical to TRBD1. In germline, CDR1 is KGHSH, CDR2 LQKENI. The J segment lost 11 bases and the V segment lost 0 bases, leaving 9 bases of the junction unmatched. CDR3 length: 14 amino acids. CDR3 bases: TGTGCCAGCTCACCACCGGGACAGACCCAACCGGCTTTCTTT. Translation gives CASSPPGQTQPAFF. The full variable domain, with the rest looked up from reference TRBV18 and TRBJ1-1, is NAGVMQNPRHLVRRRGQEARLRCSPMKGHSHVYWYRQLPEEGLKFMVYLQKENIIDESGMPKERFSAEFPKEGPSILRIQQVVRGDSAAYFCASSPPGQTQPAFFGQGTRLTVV.

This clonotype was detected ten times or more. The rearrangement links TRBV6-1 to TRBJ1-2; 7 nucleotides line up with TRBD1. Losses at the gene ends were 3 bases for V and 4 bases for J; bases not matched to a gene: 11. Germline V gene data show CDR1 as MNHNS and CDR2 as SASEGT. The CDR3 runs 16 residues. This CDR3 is CASSDRDSPPIYGYTF. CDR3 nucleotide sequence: TGTGCCAGCAGTGACAGGGACAGCCCCCCAATCTATGGCTACACCTTC.

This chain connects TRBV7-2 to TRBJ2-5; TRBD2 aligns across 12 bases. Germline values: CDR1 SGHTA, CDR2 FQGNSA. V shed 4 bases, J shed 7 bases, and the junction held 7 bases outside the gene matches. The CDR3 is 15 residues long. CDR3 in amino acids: CASSSILGLAGTQYF. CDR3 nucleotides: TGTGCCAGCAGCTCCATCCTGGGACTAGCGGGGACCCAGTACTTC.

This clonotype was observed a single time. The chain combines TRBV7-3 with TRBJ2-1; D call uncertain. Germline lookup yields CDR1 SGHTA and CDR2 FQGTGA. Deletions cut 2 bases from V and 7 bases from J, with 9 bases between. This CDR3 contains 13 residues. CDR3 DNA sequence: TGTGCCAGCAGCTTAGCCCTCAGTAATGAGCAGTTCTTC. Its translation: CASSLALSNEQFF.

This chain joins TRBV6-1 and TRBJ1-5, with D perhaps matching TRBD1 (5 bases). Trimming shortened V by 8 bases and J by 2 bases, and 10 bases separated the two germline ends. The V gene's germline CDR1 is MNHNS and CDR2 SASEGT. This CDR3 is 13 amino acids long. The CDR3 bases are TGTGCCAGCTTAGGGACGGGCAATCAGCCCCAGCATTTT. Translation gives CASLGTGNQPQHF.

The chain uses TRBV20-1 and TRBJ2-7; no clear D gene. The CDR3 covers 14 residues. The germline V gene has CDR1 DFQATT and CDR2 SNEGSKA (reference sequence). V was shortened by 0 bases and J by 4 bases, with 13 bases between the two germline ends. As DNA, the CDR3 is TGCAGTGCTAGAGATTGGCAAGCTGAGTACGAGCAGTACTTC. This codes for CSARDWQAEYEQYF.